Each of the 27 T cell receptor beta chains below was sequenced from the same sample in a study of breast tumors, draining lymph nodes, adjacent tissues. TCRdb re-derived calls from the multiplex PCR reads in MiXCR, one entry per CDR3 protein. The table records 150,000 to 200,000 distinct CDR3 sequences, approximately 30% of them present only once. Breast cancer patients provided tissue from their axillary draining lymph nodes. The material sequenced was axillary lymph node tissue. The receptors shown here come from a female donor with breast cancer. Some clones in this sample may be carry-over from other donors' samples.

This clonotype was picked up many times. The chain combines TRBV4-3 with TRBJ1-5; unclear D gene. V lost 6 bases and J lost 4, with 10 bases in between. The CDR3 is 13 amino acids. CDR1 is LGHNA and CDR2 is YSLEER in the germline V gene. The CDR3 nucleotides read TGCGCCAGCAGTCTTTCCGCAAATCAGCCCCAGCATTTT. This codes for CASSLSANQPQHF.

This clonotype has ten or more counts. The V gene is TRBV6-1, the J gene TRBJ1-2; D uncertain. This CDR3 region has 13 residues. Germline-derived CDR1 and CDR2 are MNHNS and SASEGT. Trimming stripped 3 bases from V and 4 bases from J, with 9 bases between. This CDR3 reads CASSDSPLYGYTF. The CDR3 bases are TGTGCCAGCAGTGACTCCCCACTCTATGGCTACACCTTC.

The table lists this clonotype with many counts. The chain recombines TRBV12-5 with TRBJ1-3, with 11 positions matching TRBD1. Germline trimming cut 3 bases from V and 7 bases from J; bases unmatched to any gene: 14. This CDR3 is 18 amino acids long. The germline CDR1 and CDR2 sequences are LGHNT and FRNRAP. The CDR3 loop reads CASGLTGTGGLQENTIYF. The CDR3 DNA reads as TGTGCTAGTGGTTTAACCGGGACAGGGGGATTACAGGAGAACACCATATATTTT. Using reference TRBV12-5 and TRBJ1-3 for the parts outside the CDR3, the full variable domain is DARVTQTPRHKVTEMGQEVTMRCQPILGHNTVFWYRQTMMQGLELLAYFRNRAPLDDSGMPKDRFSAEMPDATLATLKIQPSEPRDSAVYFCASGLTGTGGLQENTIYFGEGSWLTVV.

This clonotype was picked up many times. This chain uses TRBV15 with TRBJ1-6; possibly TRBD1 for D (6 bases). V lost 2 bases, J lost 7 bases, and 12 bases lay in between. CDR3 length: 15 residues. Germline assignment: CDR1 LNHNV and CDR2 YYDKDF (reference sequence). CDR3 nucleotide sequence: TGTGCCACCAGCAGACAAGGACAGAACAATTCACCCCTCCACTTT. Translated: CATSRQGQNNSPLHF.

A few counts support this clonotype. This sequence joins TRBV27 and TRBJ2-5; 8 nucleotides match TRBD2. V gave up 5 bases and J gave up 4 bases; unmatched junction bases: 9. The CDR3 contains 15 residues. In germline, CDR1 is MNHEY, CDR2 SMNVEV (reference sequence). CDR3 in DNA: TGTGCCAGCAGTCCCATGCCGGGGGGGGGAGAGACCCAGTACTTC. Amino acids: CASSPMPGGGETQYF.

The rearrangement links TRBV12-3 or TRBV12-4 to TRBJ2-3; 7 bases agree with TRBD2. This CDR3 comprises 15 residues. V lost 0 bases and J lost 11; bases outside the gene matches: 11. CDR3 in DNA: TGTGCCAGCAGTTTAGCGGGAGGGTTCTACAATGAGCAGTATTTT. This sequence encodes CASSLAGGFYNEQYF.

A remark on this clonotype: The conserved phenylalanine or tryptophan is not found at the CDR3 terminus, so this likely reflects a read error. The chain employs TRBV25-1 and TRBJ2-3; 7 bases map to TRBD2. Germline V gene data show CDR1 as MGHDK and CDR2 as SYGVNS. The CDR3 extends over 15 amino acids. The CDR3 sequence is CTSKSGRTRTDTQYC. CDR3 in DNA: TGTACCAGCAAATCCGGGAGGACTCGCACAGATACGCAGTATTGT.

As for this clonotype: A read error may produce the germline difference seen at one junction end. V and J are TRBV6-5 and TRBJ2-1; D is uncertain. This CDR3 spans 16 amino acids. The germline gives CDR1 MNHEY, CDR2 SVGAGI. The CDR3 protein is CASSHSLVSSYNEQFF. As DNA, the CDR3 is TGTGCCAGCAGTCACTCGTTGGTAAGCTCCTACAATGAGCAGTTCTTC.

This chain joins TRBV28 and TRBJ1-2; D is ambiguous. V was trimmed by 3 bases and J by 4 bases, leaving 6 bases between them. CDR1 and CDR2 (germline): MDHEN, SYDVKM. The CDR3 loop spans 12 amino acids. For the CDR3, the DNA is TGTGCCAGCAGTTTTTTCGGCTATGGCTACACCTTC. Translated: CASSFFGYGYTF.

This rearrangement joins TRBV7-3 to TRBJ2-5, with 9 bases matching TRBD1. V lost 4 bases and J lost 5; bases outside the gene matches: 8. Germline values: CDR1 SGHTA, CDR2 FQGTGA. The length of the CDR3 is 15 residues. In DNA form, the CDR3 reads TGTGCCAGCAGCTGCACCGGGACAGGGATGGAGACCCAGTACTTC. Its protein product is CASSCTGTGMETQYF.

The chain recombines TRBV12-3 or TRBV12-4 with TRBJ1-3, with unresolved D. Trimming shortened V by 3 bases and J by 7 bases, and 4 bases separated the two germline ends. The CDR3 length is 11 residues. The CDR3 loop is CASSFRNTIYF. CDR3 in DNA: TGTGCCAGCAGTTTTAGGAACACCATATATTTT.

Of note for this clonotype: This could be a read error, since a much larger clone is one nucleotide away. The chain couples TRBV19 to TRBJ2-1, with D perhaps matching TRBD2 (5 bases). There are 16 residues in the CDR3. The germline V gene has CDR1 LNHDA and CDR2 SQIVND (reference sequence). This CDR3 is CASSTPVGSSYDEQFF. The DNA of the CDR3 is TGTGCCAGTAGTACTCCTGTTGGGAGCTCCTACGATGAGCAGTTCTTC.

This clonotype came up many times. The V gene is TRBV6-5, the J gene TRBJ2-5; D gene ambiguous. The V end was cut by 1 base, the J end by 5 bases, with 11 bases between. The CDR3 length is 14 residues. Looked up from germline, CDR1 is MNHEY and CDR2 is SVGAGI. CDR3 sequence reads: CASSYYQNGETQYF. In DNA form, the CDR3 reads TGTGCCAGCAGTTACTATCAAAATGGGGAGACCCAGTACTTC.

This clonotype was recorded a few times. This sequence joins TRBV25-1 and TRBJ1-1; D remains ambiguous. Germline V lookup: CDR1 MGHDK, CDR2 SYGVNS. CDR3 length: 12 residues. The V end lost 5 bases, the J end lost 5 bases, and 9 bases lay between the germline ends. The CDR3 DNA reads TGTGCCAGCAGTTTCGAGACTACTGAAGCTTTCTTT. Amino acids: CASSFETTEAFF.

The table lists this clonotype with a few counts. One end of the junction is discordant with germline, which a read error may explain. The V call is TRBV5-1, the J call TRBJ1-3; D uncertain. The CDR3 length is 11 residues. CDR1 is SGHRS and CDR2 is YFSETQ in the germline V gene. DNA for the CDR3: TGTGCCAGCATATCTGGAAACACCATATATTTT. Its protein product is CASISGNTIYF.

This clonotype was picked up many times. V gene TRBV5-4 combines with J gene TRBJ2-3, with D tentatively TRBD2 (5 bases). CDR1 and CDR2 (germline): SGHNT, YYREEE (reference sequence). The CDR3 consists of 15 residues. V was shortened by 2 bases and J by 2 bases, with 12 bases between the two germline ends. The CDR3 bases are TGTGCCAGCAGCTTAGGGAGCGGCTACACAGATACGCAGTATTTT. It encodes CASSLGSGYTDTQYF.

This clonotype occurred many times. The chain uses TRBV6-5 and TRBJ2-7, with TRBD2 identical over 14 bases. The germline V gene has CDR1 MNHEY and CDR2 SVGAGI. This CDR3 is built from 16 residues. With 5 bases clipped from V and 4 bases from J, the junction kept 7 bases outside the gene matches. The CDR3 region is CASSRGTSGSFYEQYF. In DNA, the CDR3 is TGTGCCAGCAGTAGAGGGACTAGCGGGAGTTTTTACGAGCAGTACTTC.

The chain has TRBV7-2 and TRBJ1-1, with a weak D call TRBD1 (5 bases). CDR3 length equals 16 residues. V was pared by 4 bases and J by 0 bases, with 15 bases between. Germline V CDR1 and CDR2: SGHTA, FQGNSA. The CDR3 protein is CASSSRLAGLNTEAFF. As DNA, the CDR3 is TGTGCCAGCAGCTCCCGACTAGCGGGGCTGAACACTGAAGCTTTCTTT.

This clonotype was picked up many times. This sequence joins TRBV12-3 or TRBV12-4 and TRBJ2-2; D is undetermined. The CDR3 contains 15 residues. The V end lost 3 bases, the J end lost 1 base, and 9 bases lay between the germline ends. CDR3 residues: CASSFRKGNTGELFF. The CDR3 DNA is TGTGCCAGCAGTTTTCGGAAAGGGAACACCGGGGAGCTGTTTTTT.

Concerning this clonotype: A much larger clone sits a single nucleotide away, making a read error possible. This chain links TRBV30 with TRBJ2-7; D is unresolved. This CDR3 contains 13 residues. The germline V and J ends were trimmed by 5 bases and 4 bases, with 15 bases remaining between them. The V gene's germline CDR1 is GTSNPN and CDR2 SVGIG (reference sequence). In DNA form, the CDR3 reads TGTGCCTGGGAGAAAGGGTCTAGGTACGAGCAGTACTTC. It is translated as CAWEKGSRYEQYF.

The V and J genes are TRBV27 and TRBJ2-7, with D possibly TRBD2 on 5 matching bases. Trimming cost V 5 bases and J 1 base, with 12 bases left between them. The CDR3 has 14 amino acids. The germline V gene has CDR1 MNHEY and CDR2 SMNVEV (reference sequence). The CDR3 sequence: CASSMARGSYEQYF. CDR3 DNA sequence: TGTGCCAGCAGTATGGCTAGAGGGTCCTACGAGCAGTACTTC.

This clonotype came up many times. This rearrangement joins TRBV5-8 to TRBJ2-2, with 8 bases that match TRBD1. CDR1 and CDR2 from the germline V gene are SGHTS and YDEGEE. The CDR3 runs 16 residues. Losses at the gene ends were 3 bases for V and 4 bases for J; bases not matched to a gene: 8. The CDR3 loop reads CASSSGSTGVTGELFF. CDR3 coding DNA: TGTGCCAGCAGCTCAGGATCGACAGGGGTCACCGGGGAGCTGTTTTTT.

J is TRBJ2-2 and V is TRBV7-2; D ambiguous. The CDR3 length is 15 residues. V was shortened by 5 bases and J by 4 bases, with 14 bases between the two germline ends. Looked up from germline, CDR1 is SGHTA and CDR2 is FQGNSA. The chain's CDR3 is CASSTTGGGTGELFF. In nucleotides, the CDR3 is TGTGCCAGCAGCACAACGGGCGGCGGCACCGGGGAGCTGTTTTTT.

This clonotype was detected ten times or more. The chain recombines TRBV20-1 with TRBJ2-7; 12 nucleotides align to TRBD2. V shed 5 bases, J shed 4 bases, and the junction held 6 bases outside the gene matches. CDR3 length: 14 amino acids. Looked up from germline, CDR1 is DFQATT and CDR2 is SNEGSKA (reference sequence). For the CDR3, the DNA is TGCAGTGCTCCTACTAGCGGGAGGTTTTACGAGCAGTACTTC. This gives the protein CSAPTSGRFYEQYF.

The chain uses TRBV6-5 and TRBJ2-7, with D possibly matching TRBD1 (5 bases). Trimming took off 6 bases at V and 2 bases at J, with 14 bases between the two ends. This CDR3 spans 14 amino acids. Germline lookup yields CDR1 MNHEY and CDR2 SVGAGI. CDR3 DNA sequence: TGTGCCAGCAGCTGGTCTGACAGTGCCTACGAGCAGTACTTC. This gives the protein CASSWSDSAYEQYF.

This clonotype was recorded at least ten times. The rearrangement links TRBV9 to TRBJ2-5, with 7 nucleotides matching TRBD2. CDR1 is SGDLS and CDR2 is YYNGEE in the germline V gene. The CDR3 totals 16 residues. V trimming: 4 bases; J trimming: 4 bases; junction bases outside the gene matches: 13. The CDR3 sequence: CASSPRWEGSRETQYF. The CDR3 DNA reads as TGTGCCAGCAGCCCACGGTGGGAGGGTTCAAGAGAGACCCAGTACTTC.

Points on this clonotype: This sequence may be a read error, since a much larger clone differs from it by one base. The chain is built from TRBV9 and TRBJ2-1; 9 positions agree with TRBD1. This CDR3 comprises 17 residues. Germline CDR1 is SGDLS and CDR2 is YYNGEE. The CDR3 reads CASSVEGTGSAYTEQFF. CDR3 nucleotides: TGTGCCAGCAGCGTAGAAGGGACAGGGAGCGCCTACACTGAGCAGTTCTTC.